This T cell receptor (beta chain) was profiled in a study of blood T cell repertoires in COVID-19. Across the study: Samples representing acute and convalescent COVID-19 were sourced from the United States, Italy and Spain.

V was clipped by 2 bases and J by 3 bases, with 5 bases between them. The CDR3 runs 13 residues. Germline lookup yields CDR1 SGHAT and CDR2 FQNNGV. Enrollment of patients from Seattle took place during active infection, with longitudinal follow-up. The data were produced by immunoSEQ multiplex PCR, yet TCRdb's version contains in-frame clones alone and is incomplete. The table has about 150,000 clones, roughly 88% seen once. This clonotype was obtained from a man aged 60 to 69 with COVID-19, enrolled during active disease. J is TRBJ1-5 and V is TRBV11-2; D unclear. Sample: peripheral blood. DNA of the CDR3: TGTGCCAGCAGCTTATCGGTCAATCAGCCCCAGCATTTT. It specifies CASSLSVNQPQHF.